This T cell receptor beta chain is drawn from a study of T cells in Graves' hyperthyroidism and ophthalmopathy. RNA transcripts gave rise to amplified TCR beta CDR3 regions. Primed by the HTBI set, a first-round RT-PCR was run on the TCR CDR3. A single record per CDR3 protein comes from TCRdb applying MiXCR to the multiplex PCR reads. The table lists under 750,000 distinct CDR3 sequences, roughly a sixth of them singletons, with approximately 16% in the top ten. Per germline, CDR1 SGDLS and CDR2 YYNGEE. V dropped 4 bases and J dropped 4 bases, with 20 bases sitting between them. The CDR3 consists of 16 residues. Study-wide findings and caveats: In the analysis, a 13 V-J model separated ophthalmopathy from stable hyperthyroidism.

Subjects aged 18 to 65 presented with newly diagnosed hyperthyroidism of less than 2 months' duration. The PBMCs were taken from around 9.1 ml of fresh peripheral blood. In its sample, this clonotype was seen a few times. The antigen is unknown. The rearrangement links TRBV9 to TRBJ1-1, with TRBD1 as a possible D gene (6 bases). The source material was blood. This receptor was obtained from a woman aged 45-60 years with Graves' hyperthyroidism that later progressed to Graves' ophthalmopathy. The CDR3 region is CASSHKVTGISTEAFF. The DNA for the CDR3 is TGTGCCAGCAGCCATAAAGTAACAGGGATAAGCACTGAAGCTTTCTTT.